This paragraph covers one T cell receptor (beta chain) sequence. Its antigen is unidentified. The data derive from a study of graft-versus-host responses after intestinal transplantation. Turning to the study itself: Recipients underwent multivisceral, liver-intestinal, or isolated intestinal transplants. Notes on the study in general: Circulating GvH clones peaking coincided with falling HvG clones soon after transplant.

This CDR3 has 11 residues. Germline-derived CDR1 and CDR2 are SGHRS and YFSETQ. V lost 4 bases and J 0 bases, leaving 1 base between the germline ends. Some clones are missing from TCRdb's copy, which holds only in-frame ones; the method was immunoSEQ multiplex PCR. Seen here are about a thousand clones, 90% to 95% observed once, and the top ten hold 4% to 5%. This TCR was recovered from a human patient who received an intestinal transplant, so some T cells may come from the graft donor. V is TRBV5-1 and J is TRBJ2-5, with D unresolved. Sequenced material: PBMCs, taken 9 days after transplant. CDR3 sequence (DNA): TGCGCCAGCAGCCACCAAGAGACCCAGTACTTC. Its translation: CASSHQETQYF. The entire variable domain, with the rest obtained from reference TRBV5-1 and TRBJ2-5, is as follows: KAGVTQTPRYLIKTRGQQVTLSCSPISGHRSVSWYQQTPGQGLQFLFEYFSETQRNKGNFPGRFSGRQFSNSRSEMNVSTLELGDSALYLCASSHQETQYFGPGTRLLVL.